Following are 5 T cell receptor beta chains from one sample sequenced in a study of cytomegalovirus exposure and HLA in healthy donors. Some clones are missing from TCRdb's copy, which holds only in-frame ones; the method was immunoSEQ multiplex PCR. Seen here are a few hundred thousand clones, about 90% observed once, and the top ten hold about 12%. The sequencing input was PBMCs. The receptors derive from a man between 18 and 35 years old in good health and CMV-seropositive.

This CDR3 reads CASSFGGTSGQETQYF. In nucleotides, the CDR3 is TGTGCCAGCAGCTTTGGGGGGACTAGCGGACAAGAGACCCAGTACTTC. This sequence joins TRBV5-4 and TRBJ2-5, with TRBD2 identical over 11 bases. The ends lost 2 bases at V and 2 bases at J; junction bases unmatched: 5. The CDR3 totals 16 residues. Germline V lookup: CDR1 SGHNT, CDR2 YYREEE (reference sequence).

The chain links TRBV5-1 to TRBJ2-7; 7 bases align to TRBD2. Trimming at V came to 3 bases and at J to 5 bases, leaving 8 bases not matched to a gene. The CDR3 is 14 amino acids. CDR1 is SGHRS and CDR2 is YFSETQ in the germline V gene. The CDR3 DNA is TGCGCCAGCAGCTCTAGCGGAGGGCGGCACGAGCAGTACTTC. The encoded protein is CASSSSGGRHEQYF.

CDR3 sequence: CAWSVPGSGNQPQHF. The CDR3 DNA reads TGTGCCTGGAGTGTACCAGGGTCGGGGAATCAGCCCCAGCATTTT. The rearrangement uses TRBV30 and TRBJ1-5; TRBD1 is a possible D gene (5 bases). CDR1 and CDR2 from the germline V gene are GTSNPN and SVGIG (reference sequence). Trimming removed 0 bases at V and 4 bases at J, with 13 bases between. The CDR3 consists of 15 residues.

The V and J genes are TRBV15 and TRBJ2-1; no clear D. V was pared by 3 bases and J by 10 bases, with 10 bases between. This CDR3 is 12 amino acids long. Germline assignment: CDR1 LNHNV and CDR2 YYDKDF (reference sequence). The chain's CDR3 is CATSRPRGEQFF. DNA for the CDR3: TGTGCCACCAGCAGGCCTCGCGGAGAGCAGTTCTTC.

The chain links TRBV19 to TRBJ2-2; tentative D call: TRBD2 (6 bases). Looked up from germline, CDR1 is LNHDA and CDR2 is SQIVND (reference sequence). This CDR3 region has 15 residues. V was pared by 3 bases and J by 6 bases, with 14 bases between. CDR3 sequence: CASSILWRRAGELFF. The CDR3, as DNA: TGTGCCAGTAGTATCCTATGGAGGAGGGCCGGGGAGCTGTTTTTT.